These 13 T cell receptor beta chains were sequenced from one sample in a study of technical replicates of blood from several donors. Some clones are missing from TCRdb's copy, which holds only in-frame ones; the method was immunoSEQ multiplex PCR. This table holds 15,000 to 20,000 clones, just under 90% found once. Sequencing was carried out using PBMCs. These receptors all come from a human donor in good health.

This chain joins TRBV2 and TRBJ2-6; D is ambiguous. The CDR3 runs to 14 residues. V was pared by 4 bases and J by 0 bases, with 4 bases between. Germline-derived CDR1 and CDR2 are SNHLY and FYNNEI. CDR3 in DNA: TGTGCCAGCAGTGCTCTCTCTGGGGCCAACGTCCTGACTTTC. It is translated as CASSALSGANVLTF.

The gene calls are TRBV30 and TRBJ1-1; no clear D gene. Trimming shortened V by 4 bases and J by 10 bases, and 25 bases separated the two germline ends. The CDR3 covers 15 residues. CDR1 and CDR2 (germline): GTSNPN, SVGIG (reference sequence). CDR3 region: CAWTPRAGRQFAAFF. The CDR3 DNA sequence: TGTGCCTGGACCCCGCGCGCGGGCCGACAATTTGCAGCTTTCTTT.

The chain employs TRBV5-1 and TRBJ2-1; possible D gene TRBD1, 5 bases. V lost 4 bases and J 9 bases, leaving 8 bases between the germline ends. The CDR3 is made up of 11 amino acids. CDR1 is SGHRS and CDR2 is YFSETQ in the germline V gene. CDR3 in DNA: TGCGCCAGCAGCCCAGGGTTTGAGCAGTTCTTC. This gives the protein CASSPGFEQFF.

This clone is a singleton in its sample. The DNA for the CDR3 is TGTGCCAGCAGCGCCCTCCCTCCGGGGGTGGGTAGCGGGGGATCCCCTGGGGAGCTGTTTTTT. Amino acids: CASSALPPGVGSGGSPGELFF. This sequence joins TRBV9 and TRBJ2-2, with 9 bases matching TRBD2. Unmatched junction bases numbered 26, after V lost 3 bases and J lost 8 bases. Germline CDR1 and CDR2: SGDLS and YYNGEE. The CDR3 is made up of 21 amino acids. The variable domain in full, completed from reference TRBV9 and TRBJ2-2, reads DSGVTQTPKHLITATGQRVTLRCSPRSGDLSVYWYQQSLDQGLQFLIQYYNGEERAKGNILERFSAQQFPDLHSELNLSSLELGDSALYFCASSALPPGVGSGGSPGELFFGEGSRLTVL.

The CDR3 DNA is TGTGCCATCACCGGGACAGAACTCTACGAGCAGTACTTC. Amino acid sequence: CAITGTELYEQYF. The chain combines TRBV28 with TRBJ2-7; TRBD1 matches 7 bases. The germline V gene has CDR1 MDHEN and CDR2 SYDVKM. J gave up 3 bases and V 10 bases, and 9 bases lay outside the gene matches. The CDR3 contains 13 residues.

This chain uses TRBV19 with TRBJ1-2; possible D gene TRBD1, 6 bases. Per the germline V gene, CDR1 is LNHDA and CDR2 is SQIVND (reference sequence). The CDR3 runs to 17 residues. Trimming took off 3 bases at V and 4 bases at J, with 21 bases between the two ends. CDR3: CASSIQKTGFSSYGYTF. The CDR3 DNA is TGTGCCAGTAGTATCCAGAAGACAGGTTTTTCATCCTATGGCTACACCTTC.

The chain combines TRBV9 with TRBJ2-5, with 7 bases that match TRBD2. This CDR3 has 14 residues. Per the germline V gene, CDR1 is SGDLS and CDR2 is YYNGEE. V shed 0 bases, J shed 2 bases, and the junction held 1 base outside the gene matches. The CDR3 DNA is TGTGCCAGCAGCGTAGTGGGGGGGCAAGAGACCCAGTACTTC. It yields the protein CASSVVGGQETQYF.

The rearrangement uses TRBV19 and TRBJ2-5; a possible D gene is TRBD1 (6 bases). V lost 1 base and J 1 base, leaving 10 bases between the germline ends. Germline-derived CDR1 and CDR2 are LNHDA and SQIVND (reference sequence). The CDR3 totals 15 residues. The CDR3 DNA is TGTGCCAGTAGTATAGGTCGGGACATCCAAGAGACCCAGTACTTC. It codes for CASSIGRDIQETQYF.

This clone was seen only once. The rearrangement links TRBV18 to TRBJ1-2; 8 bases match TRBD1. There are 15 residues in the CDR3. In germline, CDR1 is KGHSH, CDR2 LQKENI. J gave up 4 bases and V 5 bases, and 9 bases lay outside the gene matches. The CDR3 bases are TGTGCCAGCTCAAAGACAGGGGAGGGCCTCTATGGCTACACCTTC. This gives the protein CASSKTGEGLYGYTF.

This sequence joins TRBV5-1 and TRBJ2-3, with D maybe TRBD1 (7 bases). V was trimmed by 3 bases and J by 0 bases, leaving 14 bases between them. CDR1 and CDR2 (germline): SGHRS, YFSETQ. This CDR3 has 16 residues. For the CDR3, the DNA is TGCGCCAGCAGCTCAGGGGGGTTTACTAGCACAGATACGCAGTATTTT. Translating it yields CASSSGGFTSTDTQYF.

This clone was counted a few times. V gene TRBV29-1 combines with J gene TRBJ1-1; possible D gene TRBD1, 5 bases. Germline V CDR1 and CDR2: SQVTM, ANQGSEA. The CDR3 is 11 amino acids. Trimming removed 7 bases from V and 0 bases from J, with 6 bases in between. Written as DNA, the CDR3 is TGCAGCGGGGGGGTGAACACTGAAGCTTTCTTT. Translation: CSGGVNTEAFF.

The gene calls are TRBV27 and TRBJ1-4, with TRBD1 matching over 7 bases. This CDR3 region has 14 residues. Trimming cost V 2 bases and J 4 bases; bases outside gene matches: 1. Germline-derived CDR1 and CDR2 are MNHEY and SMNVEV (reference sequence). The CDR3 DNA sequence: TGTGCCAGCAGTTTAGACAGGGTTAATGAAAAACTGTTTTTT. Translated, it gives CASSLDRVNEKLFF.

This chain joins TRBV11-2 and TRBJ2-4; no definite D call. The CDR3 extends over 14 amino acids. Trimming shortened V by 5 bases and J by 4 bases, and 12 bases separated the two germline ends. Germline CDR1 reads SGHAT; CDR2 reads FQNNGV. The chain's CDR3 is CASSLSPEKNIQYF. The CDR3 DNA sequence: TGTGCCAGCAGCCTGAGCCCCGAAAAAAACATTCAGTACTTC.